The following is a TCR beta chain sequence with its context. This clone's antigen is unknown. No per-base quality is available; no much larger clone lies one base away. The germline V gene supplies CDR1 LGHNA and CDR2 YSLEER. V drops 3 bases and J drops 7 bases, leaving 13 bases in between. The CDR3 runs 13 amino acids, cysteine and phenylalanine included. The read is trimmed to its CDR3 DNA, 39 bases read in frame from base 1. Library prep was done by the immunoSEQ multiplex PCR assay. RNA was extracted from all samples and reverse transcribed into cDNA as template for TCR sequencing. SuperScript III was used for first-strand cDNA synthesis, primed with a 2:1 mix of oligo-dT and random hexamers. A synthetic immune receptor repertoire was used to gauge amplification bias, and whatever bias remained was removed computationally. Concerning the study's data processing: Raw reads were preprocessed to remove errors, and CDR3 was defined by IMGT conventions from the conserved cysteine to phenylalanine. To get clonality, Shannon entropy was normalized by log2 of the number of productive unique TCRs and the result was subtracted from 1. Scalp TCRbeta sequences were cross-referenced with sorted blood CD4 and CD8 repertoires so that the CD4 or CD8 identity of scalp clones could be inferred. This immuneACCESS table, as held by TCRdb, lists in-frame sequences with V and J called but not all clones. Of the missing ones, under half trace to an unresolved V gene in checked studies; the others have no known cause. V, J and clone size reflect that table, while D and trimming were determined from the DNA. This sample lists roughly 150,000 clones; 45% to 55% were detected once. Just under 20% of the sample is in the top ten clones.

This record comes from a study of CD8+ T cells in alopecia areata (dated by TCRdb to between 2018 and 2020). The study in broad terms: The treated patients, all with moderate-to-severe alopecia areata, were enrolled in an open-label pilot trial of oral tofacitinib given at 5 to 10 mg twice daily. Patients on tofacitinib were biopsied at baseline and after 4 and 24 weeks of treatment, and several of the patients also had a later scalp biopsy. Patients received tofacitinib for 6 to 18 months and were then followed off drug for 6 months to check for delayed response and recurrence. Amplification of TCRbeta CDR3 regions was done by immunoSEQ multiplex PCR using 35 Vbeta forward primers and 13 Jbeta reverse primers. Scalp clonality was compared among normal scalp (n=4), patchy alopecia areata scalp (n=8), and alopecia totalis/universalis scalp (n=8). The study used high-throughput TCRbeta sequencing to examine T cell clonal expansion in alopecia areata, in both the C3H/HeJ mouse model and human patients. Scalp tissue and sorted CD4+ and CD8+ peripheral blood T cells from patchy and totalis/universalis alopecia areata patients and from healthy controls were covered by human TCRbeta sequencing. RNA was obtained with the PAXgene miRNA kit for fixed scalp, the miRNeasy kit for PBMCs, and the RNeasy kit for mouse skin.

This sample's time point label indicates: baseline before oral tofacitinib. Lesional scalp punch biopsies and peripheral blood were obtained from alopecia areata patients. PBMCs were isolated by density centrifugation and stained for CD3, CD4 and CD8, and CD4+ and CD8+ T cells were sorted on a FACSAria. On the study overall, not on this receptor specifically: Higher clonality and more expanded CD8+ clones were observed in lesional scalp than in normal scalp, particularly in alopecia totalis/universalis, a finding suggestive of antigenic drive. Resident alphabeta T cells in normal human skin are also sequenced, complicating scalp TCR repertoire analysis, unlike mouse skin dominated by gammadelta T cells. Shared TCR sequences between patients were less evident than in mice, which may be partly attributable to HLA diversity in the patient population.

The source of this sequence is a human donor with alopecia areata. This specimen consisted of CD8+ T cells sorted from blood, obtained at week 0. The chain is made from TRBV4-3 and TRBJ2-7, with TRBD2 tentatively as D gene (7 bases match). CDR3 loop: CASSQEQGGEQYF. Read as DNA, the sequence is TGCGCCAGCAGCCAGGAACAGGGAGGGGAGCAGTACTTC.